Given below is one T cell receptor beta chain in context. Its antigen is still unknown. The sorted Tregs were CD4+CD25+CD127-/low cells. Trimming removed 6 bases from V and 7 bases from J; junction bases left unmatched: 6. The CDR3 sequence is 13 residues long. Amplification of TRBV12-4/TRBJ1-2 clonotypes used adaptor-ligated barcode primers. TCRdb re-called the multiplex PCR reads through MiXCR, storing one row per CDR3 protein. Among several hundred distinct CDR3 sequences listed, 10% were seen once. The study, taken as a whole, reports: Around 13% of tumor Treg sequences matched naive CD4+ cells.

Sequences were obtained from Tregs sorted from blood. This chain connects TRBV12-3 or TRBV12-4 to TRBJ1-2, with TRBD1 matching over 9 bases. The sequence was collected from a female donor with breast cancer. The CDR3 region is CASRPGTGTGYTF. The CDR3 coding sequence is TGTGCCAGCAGACCCGGGACAGGGACTGGCTACACCTTC.